The rows below give T cell receptor beta chains drawn from one sample of a study of T cell repertoires in cytomegalovirus infection. TCRdb fed the reads into MiXCR, producing one record per CDR3 protein. The sample holds under 800,000 distinct CDR3 sequences, roughly a quarter seen once. Sequences were obtained from CD8+ T cells from PBMCs. These TCRs come from a human donor in good health (CMV status not recorded). Some clones in this sample may be carry-over from other donors' samples. The CDR3 runs from the conserved cysteine through the conserved F or W. The order of the fields is clone size, D gene, V gene, J gene, CDR3 DNA, CDR3 protein. D genes are given only for firm matches. Not all rows give a size; the values are once, few, many and, for expanded clones, a class.

many	TRBD1	TRBV12-3/TRBV12-4	TRBJ2-2	TGTGCCAGCAGTTTCCTCCCGGGACAGGGGGCTAAACAGTTGGCCCTAAACACCGGGGAGCTGTTTTTT	CASSFLPGQGAKQLALNTGELFF
many	TRBD2	TRBV11-2	TRBJ2-5	TGTGCCAGCAGCTCTGGACTAGCGGGAGAGACCCAGTACTTC	CASSSGLAGETQYF
few	.	TRBV29-1	TRBJ1-1	TGCAGCACTGGGAGGAACACTGAAGCTTTCTTT	CSTGRNTEAFF
many	TRBD1	TRBV7-9	TRBJ1-2	TGTGCCAGCAGCCCCGGACAGGTTCTCAACTATGGCTACACCTTC	CASSPGQVLNYGYTF
few	TRBD1	TRBV7-9	TRBJ1-1	TGTGCCAGCAGTTCTACAGGGGGCGCAAGCACTGAAGCTTTCTTT	CASSSTGGASTEAFF
.	.	TRBV20-1	TRBJ2-7	TGCAGTGCTAGGCTCCGTTACGAGCAGTACTTC	CSARLRYEQYF
few	.	TRBV25-1	TRBJ2-7	TGTGCCAGCAGTGAATGGGCGTATGGGGGGCGTTACGAGCAGTACTTC	CASSEWAYGGRYEQYF
many	.	TRBV7-9	TRBJ2-7	TGTGCCAGCAGCCTCGTCACGGGACACTACTACGAGCAGTACTTC	CASSLVTGHYYEQYF
.	.	TRBV29-1	TRBJ1-4	TGCAGCGTTGAAGGGGAAGGAATTGAAAAACTGTTTTTT	CSVEGEGIEKLFF
many	TRBD2	TRBV7-6	TRBJ2-1	TGTGCCAGCAGCCCACACCGTAGCGGGGACTACAATGAGCAGTTCTTC	CASSPHRSGDYNEQFF
many	.	TRBV7-8	TRBJ2-1	TGTGCCAGCAGCCCGGTAGATGAGCAGTTCTTC	CASSPVDEQFF
many	.	TRBV7-2	TRBJ2-3	TGTGCCAGCAGCTTAGAGGACAGACGACTCACAGATACGCAGTATTTT	CASSLEDRRLTDTQYF
.	.	TRBV25-1	TRBJ1-2	TGTGCCAGCATTGACCGGGAGGCCCCTTATGGCTACACCTTC	CASIDREAPYGYTF
many	.	TRBV7-2	TRBJ2-1	TGTGCCAGCAGCTTAGGGACGGGACACTACTACAATGAGCAGTTCTTC	CASSLGTGHYYNEQFF
many	TRBD1	TRBV7-9	TRBJ1-2	TGTGCCAGCAGCGGACAGGGGAAGGATGGCTACACCTTC	CASSGQGKDGYTF
few	TRBD1	TRBV6-5	TRBJ1-6	TGTGCCAGCAGTTGGACGACAGGGTGGAATTCACCCCTCCACTTT	CASSWTTGWNSPLHF
many	TRBD2	TRBV2	TRBJ2-3	TGTGCCAGCAGAACGGGGACTAGCAATTCAGATACGCAGTATTTT	CASRTGTSNSDTQYF
few	TRBD2	TRBV11-3	TRBJ2-5	TGTGCCAGCAGCTTAGGCCCGACTAGCGGGGGTGAGACCCAGTACTTC	CASSLGPTSGGETQYF
few	.	TRBV29-1	TRBJ1-2	TGCAGCGCGATCTTATACTATGGCTACACCTTC	CSAILYYGYTF
few	TRBD2	TRBV7-6	TRBJ2-1	TGTGCCAGCAGCTTCTCACGGGGAGGGTATGAGCAGTTCTTC	CASSFSRGGYEQFF
many	.	TRBV6-5	TRBJ1-2	TGTGCCAGCAGCCCGAGCGGCTATGGCTACACCTTC	CASSPSGYGYTF
many	TRBD2	TRBV6-1	TRBJ2-1	TGTGCCAGCAGTCGACTAGCGCAGTACAATGAGCAGTTCTTC	CASSRLAQYNEQFF
few	TRBD1	TRBV28	TRBJ2-3	TGTGCCAGCAGTGACCCCGGACAGGGCCCCTCTCACTTCCTACGAGCCTTGGATACGCAGTATTTT	CASSDPGQGPSHFLRALDTQYF
many	.	TRBV7-2	TRBJ1-4	TGTGCCAGCAGCTTAAACAGGGTATTGGATGAAAAACTGTTTTTT	CASSLNRVLDEKLFF
few	.	TRBV2	TRBJ1-2	TGTGCCAGCAGTGAAAAGGGCTACACCTTC	CASSEKGYTF